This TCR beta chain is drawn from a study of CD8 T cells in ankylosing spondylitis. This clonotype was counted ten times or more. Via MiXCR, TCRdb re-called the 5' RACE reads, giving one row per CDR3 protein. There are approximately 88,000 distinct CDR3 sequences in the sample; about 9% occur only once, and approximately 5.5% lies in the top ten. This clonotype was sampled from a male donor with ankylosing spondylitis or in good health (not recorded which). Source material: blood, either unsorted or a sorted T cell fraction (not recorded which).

CDR3 amino acids: CASSGGTATNEKLFF. The DNA for the CDR3 is TGCGCCAGCAGCGGGGGGACAGCAACTAATGAAAAACTGTTTTTT. The V and J genes are TRBV5-1 and TRBJ1-4, with TRBD1 identical over 7 bases. There are 15 residues in the CDR3. Germline V gives CDR1 SGHRS, CDR2 YFSETQ. Germline trimming cut 4 bases from V and 0 bases from J; bases unmatched to any gene: 3.